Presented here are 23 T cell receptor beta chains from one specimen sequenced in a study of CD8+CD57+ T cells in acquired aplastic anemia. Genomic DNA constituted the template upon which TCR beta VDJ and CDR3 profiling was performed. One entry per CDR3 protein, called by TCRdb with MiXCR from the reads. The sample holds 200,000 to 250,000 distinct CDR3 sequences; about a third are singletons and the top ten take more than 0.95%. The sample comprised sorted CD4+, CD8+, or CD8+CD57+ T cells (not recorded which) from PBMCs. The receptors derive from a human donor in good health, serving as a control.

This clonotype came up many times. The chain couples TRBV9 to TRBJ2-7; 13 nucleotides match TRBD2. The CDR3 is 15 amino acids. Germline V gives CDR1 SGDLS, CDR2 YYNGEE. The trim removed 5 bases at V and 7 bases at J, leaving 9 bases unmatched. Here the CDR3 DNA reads TGTGCCAGCAGTGAAACTAGCGGGAGGGCGGGAGAGCAGTACTTC. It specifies CASSETSGRAGEQYF.

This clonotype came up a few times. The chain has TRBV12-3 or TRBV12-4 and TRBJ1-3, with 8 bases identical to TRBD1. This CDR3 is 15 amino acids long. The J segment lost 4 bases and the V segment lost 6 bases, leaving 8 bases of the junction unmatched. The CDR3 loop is CASRWTGMSGNTIYF. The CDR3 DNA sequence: TGTGCCAGCAGGTGGACAGGGATGTCAGGAAACACCATATATTTT.

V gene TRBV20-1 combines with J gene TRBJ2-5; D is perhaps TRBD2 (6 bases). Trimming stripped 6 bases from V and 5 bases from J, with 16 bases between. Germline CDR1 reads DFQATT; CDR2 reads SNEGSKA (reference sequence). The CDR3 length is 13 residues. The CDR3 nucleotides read TGCAGTGCCCCGGGACTGGCGGCTGAGACCCAGTACTTC. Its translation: CSAPGLAAETQYF.

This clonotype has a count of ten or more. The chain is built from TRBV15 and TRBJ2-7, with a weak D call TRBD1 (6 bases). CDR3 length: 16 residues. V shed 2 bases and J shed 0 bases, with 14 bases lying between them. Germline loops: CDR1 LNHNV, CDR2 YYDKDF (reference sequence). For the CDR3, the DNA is TGTGCCACCAGCAGAACCCCAGGGGACAACTCCTACGAGCAGTACTTC. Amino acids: CATSRTPGDNSYEQYF. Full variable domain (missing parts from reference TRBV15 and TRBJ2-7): DAMVIQNPRYQVTQFGKPVTLSCSQTLNHNVMYWYQQKSSQAPKLLFHYYDKDFNNEADTPDNFQSRRPNTSFCFLDIRSPGLGDTAMYLCATSRTPGDNSYEQYFGPGTRLTVT.

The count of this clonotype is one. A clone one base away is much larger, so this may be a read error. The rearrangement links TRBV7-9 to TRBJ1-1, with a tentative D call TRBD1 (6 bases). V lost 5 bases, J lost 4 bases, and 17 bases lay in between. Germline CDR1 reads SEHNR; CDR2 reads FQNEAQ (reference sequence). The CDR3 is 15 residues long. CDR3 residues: CASSLRGGGSTEAFF. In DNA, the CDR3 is TGTGCCAGCAGCCTCCGGGGAGGGGGGAGCACTGAAGCTTTCTTT.

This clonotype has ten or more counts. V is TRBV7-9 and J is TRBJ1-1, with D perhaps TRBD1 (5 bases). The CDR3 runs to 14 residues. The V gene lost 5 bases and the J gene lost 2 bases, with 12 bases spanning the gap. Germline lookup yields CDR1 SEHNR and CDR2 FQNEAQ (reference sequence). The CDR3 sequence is CASSRGDHNTEAFF. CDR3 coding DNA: TGTGCCAGCAGCCGAGGGGACCACAACACTGAAGCTTTCTTT.

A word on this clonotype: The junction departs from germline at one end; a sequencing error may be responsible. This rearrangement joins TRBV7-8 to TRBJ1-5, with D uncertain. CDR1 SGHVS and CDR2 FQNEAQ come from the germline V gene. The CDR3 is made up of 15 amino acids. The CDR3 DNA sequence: TGCGCCCGCAGCTCCGGCAGTTGGGGCAATCAGCCCCAGCATTTT. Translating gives CARSSGSWGNQPQHF.

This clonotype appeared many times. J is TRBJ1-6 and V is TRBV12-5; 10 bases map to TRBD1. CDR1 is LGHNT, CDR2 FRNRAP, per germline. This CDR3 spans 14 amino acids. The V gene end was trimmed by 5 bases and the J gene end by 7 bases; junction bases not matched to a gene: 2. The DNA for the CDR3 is TGTGCTAGTGGTCCGGGACAGGGGAATTCACCCCTCCACTTT. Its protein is CASGPGQGNSPLHF. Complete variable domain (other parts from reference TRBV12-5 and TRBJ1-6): DARVTQTPRHKVTEMGQEVTMRCQPILGHNTVFWYRQTMMQGLELLAYFRNRAPLDDSGMPKDRFSAEMPDATLATLKIQPSEPRDSAVYFCASGPGQGNSPLHFGNGTRLTVT.

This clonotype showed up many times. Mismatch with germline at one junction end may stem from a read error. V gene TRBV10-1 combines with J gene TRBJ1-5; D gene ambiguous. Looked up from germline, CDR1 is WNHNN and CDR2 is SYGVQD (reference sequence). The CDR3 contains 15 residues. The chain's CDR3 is CASSESEARNQPRHF. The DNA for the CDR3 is TGCGCCAGCAGTGAGTCCGAGGCTCGCAATCAGCCCCGGCATTTT.

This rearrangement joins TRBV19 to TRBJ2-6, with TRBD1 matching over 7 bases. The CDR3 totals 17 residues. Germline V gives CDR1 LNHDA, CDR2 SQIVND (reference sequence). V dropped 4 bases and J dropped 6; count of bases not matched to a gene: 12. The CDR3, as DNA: TGTGCCAGTAGTAGGGGGACAGTGAGAACTGAGGCCAACGTCCTGACTTTC. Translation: CASSRGTVRTEANVLTF.

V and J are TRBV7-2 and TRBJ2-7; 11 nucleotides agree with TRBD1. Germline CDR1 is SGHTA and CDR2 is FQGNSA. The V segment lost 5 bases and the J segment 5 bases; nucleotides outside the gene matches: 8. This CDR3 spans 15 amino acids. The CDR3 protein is CASSLSGTGGHEQYF. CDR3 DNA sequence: TGTGCCAGCAGCCTCTCTGGGACAGGGGGACACGAGCAGTACTTC.

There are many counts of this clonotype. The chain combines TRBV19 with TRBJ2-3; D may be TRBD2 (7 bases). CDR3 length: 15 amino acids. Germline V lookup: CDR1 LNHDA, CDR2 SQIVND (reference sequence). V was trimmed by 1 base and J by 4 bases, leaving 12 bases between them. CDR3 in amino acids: CASSIGGGAPDTQYF. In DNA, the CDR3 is TGTGCCAGTAGTATAGGTGGGGGGGCCCCAGATACGCAGTATTTT.

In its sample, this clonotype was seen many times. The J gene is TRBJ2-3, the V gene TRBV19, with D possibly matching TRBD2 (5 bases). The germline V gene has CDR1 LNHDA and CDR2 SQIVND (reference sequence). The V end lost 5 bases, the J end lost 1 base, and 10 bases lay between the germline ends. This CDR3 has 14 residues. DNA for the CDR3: TGTGCCAGTAGTTCATTCGGGGGCACAGATACGCAGTATTTT. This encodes CASSSFGGTDTQYF.

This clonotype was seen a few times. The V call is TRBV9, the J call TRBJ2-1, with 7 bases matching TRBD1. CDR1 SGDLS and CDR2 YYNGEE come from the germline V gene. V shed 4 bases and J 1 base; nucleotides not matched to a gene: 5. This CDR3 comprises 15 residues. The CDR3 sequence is CASSFMTGSYNEQFF. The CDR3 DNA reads TGTGCCAGCAGCTTTATGACAGGGTCCTACAATGAGCAGTTCTTC.

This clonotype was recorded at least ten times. This CDR3 reads CASSQTGASNSPLHF. The CDR3 DNA reads as TGTGCCAGCAGTCAAACAGGGGCCTCTAATTCACCCCTCCACTTT. The chain combines TRBV9 with TRBJ1-6; 7 bases are shared with TRBD1. V gave up 5 bases and J gave up 6 bases; unmatched junction bases: 8. CDR3 size: 15 residues. Germline CDR1 is SGDLS and CDR2 is YYNGEE. The full variable domain, its missing parts supplied by reference TRBV9 and TRBJ1-6, is DSGVTQTPKHLITATGQRVTLRCSPRSGDLSVYWYQQSLDQGLQFLIQYYNGEERAKGNILERFSAQQFPDLHSELNLSSLELGDSALYFCASSQTGASNSPLHFGNGTRLTVT.

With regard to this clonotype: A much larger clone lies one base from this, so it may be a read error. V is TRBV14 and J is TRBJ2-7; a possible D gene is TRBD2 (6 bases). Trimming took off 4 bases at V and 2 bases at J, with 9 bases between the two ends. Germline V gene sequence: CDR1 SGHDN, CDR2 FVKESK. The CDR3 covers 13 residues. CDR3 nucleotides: TGTGCCAGCAGCCGGCGACTAGCCTACGAGCAGTACTTC. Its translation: CASSRRLAYEQYF.

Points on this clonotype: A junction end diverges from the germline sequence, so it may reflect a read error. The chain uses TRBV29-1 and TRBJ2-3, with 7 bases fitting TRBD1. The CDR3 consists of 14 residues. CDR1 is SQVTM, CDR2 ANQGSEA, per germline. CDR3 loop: CSIEGGRGADTQYF. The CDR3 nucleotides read TGCAGCATTGAAGGGGGCAGGGGTGCAGATACGCAGTATTTT.

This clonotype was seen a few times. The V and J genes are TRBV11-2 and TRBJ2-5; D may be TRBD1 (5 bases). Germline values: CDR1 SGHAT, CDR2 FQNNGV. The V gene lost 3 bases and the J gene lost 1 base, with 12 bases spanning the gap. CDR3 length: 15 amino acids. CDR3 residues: CASSFLRTSQETQYF. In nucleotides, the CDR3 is TGTGCCAGCAGCTTTCTCCGGACAAGCCAAGAGACCCAGTACTTC. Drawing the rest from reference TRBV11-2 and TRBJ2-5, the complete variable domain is EAGVAQSPRYKIIEKRQSVAFWCNPISGHATLYWYQQILGQGPKLLIQFQNNGVVDDSQLPKDRFSAERLKGVDSTLKIQPAKLEDSAVYLCASSFLRTSQETQYFGPGTRLLVL.

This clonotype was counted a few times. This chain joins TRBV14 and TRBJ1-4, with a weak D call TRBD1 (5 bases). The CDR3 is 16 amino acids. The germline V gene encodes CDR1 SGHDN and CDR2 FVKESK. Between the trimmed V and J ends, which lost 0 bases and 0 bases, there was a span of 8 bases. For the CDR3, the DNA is TGTGCCAGCAGCCAAGACCGGGGGGCAACTAATGAAAAACTGTTTTTT. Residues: CASSQDRGATNEKLFF.

The CDR3 coding sequence is TGTGCCAGCGGAGACAGCTCCTACGAGCAGTACTTC. Translated, it gives CASGDSSYEQYF. The chain carries TRBV2 and TRBJ2-7, with D perhaps TRBD1 (5 bases). The length of the CDR3 is 12 residues. The V gene lost 8 bases and the J gene lost 0 bases, with 8 bases spanning the gap. Germline CDR1 and CDR2: SNHLY and FYNNEI.

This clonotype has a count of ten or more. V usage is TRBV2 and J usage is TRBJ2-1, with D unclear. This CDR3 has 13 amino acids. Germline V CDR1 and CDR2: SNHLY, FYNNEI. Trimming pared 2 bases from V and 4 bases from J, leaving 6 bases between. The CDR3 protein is CASSENAYNEQFF. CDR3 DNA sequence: TGTGCCAGCAGTGAAAACGCGTACAATGAGCAGTTCTTC. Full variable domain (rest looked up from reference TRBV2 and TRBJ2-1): EPEVTQTPSHQVTQMGQEVILRCVPISNHLYFYWYRQILGQKVEFLVSFYNNEISEKSEIFDDQFSVERPDGSNFTLKIRSTKLEDSAMYFCASSENAYNEQFFGPGTRLTVL.

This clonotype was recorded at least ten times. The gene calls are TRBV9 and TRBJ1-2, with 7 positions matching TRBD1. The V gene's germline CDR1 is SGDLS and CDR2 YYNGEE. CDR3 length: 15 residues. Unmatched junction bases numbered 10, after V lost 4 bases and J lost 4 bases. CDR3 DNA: TGTGCCAGCAGCACTCGGACAGGATCCGTCTATGGCTACACCTTC. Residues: CASSTRTGSVYGYTF.

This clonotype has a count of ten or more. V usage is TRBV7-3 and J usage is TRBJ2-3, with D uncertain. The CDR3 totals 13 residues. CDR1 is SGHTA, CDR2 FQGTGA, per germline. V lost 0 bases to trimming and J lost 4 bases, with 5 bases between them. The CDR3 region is CASSLTGADTQYF. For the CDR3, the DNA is TGTGCCAGCAGCTTAACCGGAGCAGATACGCAGTATTTT.